This paragraph reports one T cell receptor (beta chain). This entry comes from a study of blood T cell repertoires in COVID-19. Overall study context: Italy, Spain and the United States were the sources of the convalescent and acute COVID-19 samples. From T cells, B-cell-depleted T cells, or PBMCs came the material, which was cDNA or gDNA.

Per the study methods: Estimation of nucleated cell counts was performed using reference gene primer amplification. Method: immunoSEQ multiplex PCR; TCRdb's copy keeps in-frame clones and lacks some. For V, J and clone size, that table is used; D and trimming come from the DNA. Here the sample spans about 370,000 clones, roughly 89% being singletons. The CDR3 runs to 17 residues. Germline CDR1 is MGHRA and CDR2 is YSYEKL. V lost 2 bases, J lost 3 bases, and 12 bases stayed unmatched. The gene calls are TRBV4-1 and TRBJ2-7, with 8 bases that match TRBD1. This receptor was identified in a man aged 18 to 35 with active or convalescent COVID-19. The sequenced sample was peripheral blood. The CDR3 DNA reads TGCGCCAGCAGCCAAAGAGCTGTCGGGACAGGACACTACGAGCAGTACTTC. Translating it yields CASSQRAVGTGHYEQYF.